The sequence of this T cell receptor beta chain was determined in a study of CD8 T cells in ankylosing spondylitis. Notes on the study in general: Past studies reported some motif variants in reactive arthritis synovial fluid and blood. Within matched ankylosing spondylitis synovial fluid, disease-linked clones were reportedly significantly enriched. Seemingly distinctive of ankylosing spondylitis blood was a TCR beta motif formed by eight highly homologous variants.

This CDR3 has 15 residues. Trimming took 4 bases from V and 4 from J; bases not matched to a gene: 7. Per germline, CDR1 SGHAT and CDR2 FQDESV (reference sequence). From the 5' RACE reads, TCRdb called clonotypes with MiXCR, one entry per CDR3 protein. The sample carries 40,000 or so distinct CDR3 sequences, roughly 11% recorded once. This clonotype was recorded many times. Its matching antigen is unknown. The source is a male donor with ankylosing spondylitis or in good health (not recorded which). This chain connects TRBV11-1 to TRBJ1-1; 9 positions match TRBD1. The sample taken for sequencing was blood, either unsorted or a sorted T cell fraction (not recorded which). This CDR3 is CASSSQTGGTTEAFF. CDR3 coding DNA: TGTGCCAGCAGCTCCCAGACAGGGGGGACCACTGAAGCTTTCTTT.